A single T cell receptor (beta chain) is shown here with its context. The source of the sample is a study of blood T cell repertoires in COVID-19. Study as a whole: From the United States, Italy and Spain came samples of acute and convalescent COVID-19. Nucleic acid was either cDNA or gDNA, and it came from T cells, B-cell-depleted T cells, or PBMCs.

The germline V and J ends were trimmed by 0 bases and 1 base, with 14 bases remaining between them. CDR1 SGHRS and CDR2 YFSETQ come from the germline V gene. The CDR3 has 17 residues. Repertoires were generated with immunoSEQ multiplex PCR, while TCRdb's copy carries only in-frame clones and drops some. Counted here are 200,000 to 250,000 clones, approximately 78% occurring once; the ten biggest clones make up 5.2%. The gene calls are TRBV5-1 and TRBJ2-1; possible D gene TRBD1, 5 bases. The receptor comes from a woman aged 65 to 85 with COVID-19, enrolled during active disease. Input material: peripheral blood. The CDR3 here is CASSLALDINSYNEQFF. The CDR3, as DNA: TGCGCCAGCAGCTTGGCCTTGGACATAAATTCCTACAATGAGCAGTTCTTC.